These 21 T cell receptor beta chains originate from one sample sequenced in a study of T-cell reconstitution after alpha-beta-depleted transplantation in children. Unique molecular identifiers featured in how the TCRbeta library was prepared. Each CDR3 protein gets one entry after TCRdb re-called the PCR reads with MiXCR. Of hundreds of thousands of distinct CDR3 sequences listed, under 15% are singletons. The sequences come from PBMCs, collected before TCRalphabeta/CD19-depleted stem cell transplant. The receptors originated from a girl aged 2-10 years with congenital amegakaryocytic thrombocytopenia, due to receive a stem cell transplant.

This clonotype was seen more than once but under ten times. The CDR3 loop is CAWCSGATDTQYF. DNA of the CDR3: TGTGCCTGGTGCTCCGGAGCCACAGATACGCAGTATTTT. The J gene is TRBJ2-3, the V gene TRBV30; no definite D call. Trimming removed 5 bases from V and 2 bases from J, with 11 bases in between. The CDR3 is 13 amino acids. The V gene's germline CDR1 is GTSNPN and CDR2 SVGIG (reference sequence).

At least ten counts were recorded for this clonotype. This chain links TRBV4-1 with TRBJ2-2; D perhaps matches TRBD1 (7 bases). The germline CDR1 and CDR2 sequences are MGHRA and YSYEKL. Deletions cut 10 bases from V and 5 bases from J, with 17 bases between. The CDR3 covers 14 residues. The CDR3: CATSRTGGTGELFF. Written as DNA, the CDR3 is TGCGCCACTTCTAGGACAGGAGGGACCGGGGAGCTGTTTTTT.

This clonotype occurred many times. The chain couples TRBV5-1 to TRBJ2-3; tentatively, D is TRBD1 or TRBD2 (6 bases each). Germline CDR1 reads SGHRS; CDR2 reads YFSETQ. The CDR3 has 14 residues. V lost 3 bases and J lost 0, with 8 bases in between. DNA of the CDR3: TGCGCCAGCAGCTCGGGGGCTAGCACAGATACGCAGTATTTT. It codes for CASSSGASTDTQYF.

The genes are TRBV7-2 and TRBJ2-3; D is possibly TRBD2 (5 bases). Per germline, CDR1 SGHTA and CDR2 FQGNSA. The CDR3 consists of 16 residues. The ends were cut back, 1 base at V and 4 bases at J, with 15 bases in the middle. The CDR3 loop is CASSLVLQLDSDTQYF. The CDR3 DNA follows: TGTGCCAGCAGCTTAGTCCTTCAACTAGATTCAGATACGCAGTATTTT.

A single count supports this clonotype. Sequence at one end of the junction differs from germline and may be a read error. V and J are TRBV28 and TRBJ2-1; either TRBD1 or TRBD2 may supply D (6 bases each). The CDR3 is 12 amino acids. Looked up from germline, CDR1 is MDHEN and CDR2 is SYDVKM. The CDR3 nucleotides are TGTGCCAGCGTCAGGAGGGGGTCTGAGAAGTTCTTC. This encodes CASVRRGSEKFF.

The chain joins TRBV5-1 to TRBJ2-1; TRBD1 agrees at 7 bases. The junction had 12 bases not matched to a gene; V was cut back by 4 bases and J by 8 bases. Germline V gene lookup returns CDR1 SGHRS and CDR2 YFSETQ. This CDR3 has 15 residues. In DNA form, the CDR3 reads TGCGCCAGCAGCCTGCTGGGACAGTACTCGGATGAGCAGTTCTTC. Its protein is CASSLLGQYSDEQFF.

Many counts were recorded for this clonotype. The chain recombines TRBV20-1 with TRBJ2-1; no clear D gene. CDR3 size: 16 residues. In germline, CDR1 is DFQATT, CDR2 SNEGSKA (reference sequence). The V end was cut by 1 base, the J end by 5 bases, with 18 bases between. For the CDR3, the DNA is TGCAGTGCTAGAGCCCTCCCCCCCCATACGGACAATGAGCAGTTCTTC. It translates to CSARALPPHTDNEQFF.

This clonotype has a count of ten or more. The chain has TRBV7-6 and TRBJ2-7; 9 positions agree with TRBD2. The junction had 4 bases not matched to a gene; V was cut back by 1 base and J by 3 bases. This CDR3 has 15 amino acids. Germline V CDR1 and CDR2: SGHVS, FNYEAQ. Here the CDR3 DNA reads TGTGCCAGCAGCTTAGTGCCGACTAGCGGCTACGAGCAGTACTTC. Its translation is CASSLVPTSGYEQYF. The entire variable domain, with the rest obtained from reference TRBV7-6 and TRBJ2-7, is as follows: GAGVSQSPRYKVTKRGQDVALRCDPISGHVSLYWYRQALGQGPEFLTYFNYEAQQDKSGLPNDRFSAERPEGSISTLTIQRTEQRDSAMYRCASSLVPTSGYEQYFGPGTRLTVT.

The V gene is TRBV6-5, the J gene TRBJ2-7, with D hard to call. V was trimmed by 5 bases and J by 8 bases, leaving 19 bases between them. Germline CDR1 and CDR2: MNHEY and SVGAGI. CDR3 size: 14 residues. CDR3 amino acids: CASSHASRIGQQYF. The CDR3 nucleotides are TGTGCCAGCAGTCACGCGAGCAGGATCGGCCAGCAGTACTTC.

The chain combines TRBV20-1 with TRBJ2-7; D may correspond to TRBD1 or TRBD2 (6 bases each). V was trimmed by 6 bases and J by 4 bases, leaving 25 bases between them. In germline, CDR1 is DFQATT, CDR2 SNEGSKA (reference sequence). The CDR3 sequence is 16 residues long. The chain's CDR3 is CSATKGVLTRDYEQYF. The CDR3, as DNA: TGCAGTGCCACAAAGGGGGTCCTGACTAGGGATTACGAGCAGTACTTC.

The rearrangement links TRBV7-6 to TRBJ2-5; 10 nucleotides agree with TRBD2. With V trimmed by 5 bases and J by 7 bases, 7 bases remained unmatched. The germline CDR1 and CDR2 sequences are SGHVS and FNYEAQ. The CDR3 is made up of 14 amino acids. The CDR3 DNA is TGTGCCAGCAGCCCGACTAGCGGGTCCGGGACCCAGTACTTC. This codes for CASSPTSGSGTQYF.

This clonotype was observed many times. The chain links TRBV5-1 to TRBJ2-5, with a weak D call TRBD2 (5 bases). Germline lookup yields CDR1 SGHRS and CDR2 YFSETQ. This CDR3 comprises 14 residues. The V end lost 3 bases, the J end lost 2 bases, and 11 bases lay between the germline ends. CDR3 region: CASSYTSGQETQYF. Here the CDR3 DNA reads TGCGCCAGCAGCTACACTAGTGGGCAAGAGACCCAGTACTTC.

Regarding this clonotype: A read error is possible here, since a much larger clone lies one base away. This chain joins TRBV12-3 or TRBV12-4 and TRBJ1-1; possibly TRBD1 for D (5 bases). The CDR3 is 14 residues long. The V gene lost 6 bases and the J gene lost 0 bases, with 11 bases spanning the gap. CDR3 residues: CASSKTAMNTEAFF. As DNA, the CDR3 is TGTGCCAGCAGCAAGACAGCAATGAACACTGAAGCTTTCTTT.

This clonotype was seen many times. This chain uses TRBV4-2 with TRBJ2-1, with 10 positions matching TRBD2. The CDR3 is made up of 15 amino acids. V shed 3 bases, J shed 6 bases, and the junction held 5 bases outside the gene matches. The V gene's germline CDR1 is LGHNA and CDR2 YNFKEQ. As DNA, the CDR3 is TGTGCCAGCAGCCATATAGCGGGGGGAGGCAATGAGCAGTTCTTC. Its translation: CASSHIAGGGNEQFF.

This clonotype came up many times. The chain's CDR3 is CASTQTIGPLPLHF. CDR3 nucleotides: TGTGCCAGCACCCAAACCATCGGGCCTTTACCCCTCCACTTT. V usage is TRBV7-2 and J usage is TRBJ1-6; D is unresolved. CDR1 is SGHTA, CDR2 FQGNSA, per germline. This CDR3 spans 14 amino acids. The germline V and J ends were trimmed by 7 bases and 12 bases, with 19 bases remaining between them.

V and J are TRBV6-5 and TRBJ2-7; TRBD1 agrees at 7 bases. CDR1 and CDR2 (germline): MNHEY, SVGAGI. CDR3 size: 16 residues. V lost 0 bases and J lost 2; bases outside the gene matches: 7. This CDR3 reads CASSYSTGQSPYEQYF. The CDR3 bases are TGTGCCAGCAGTTACTCGACGGGACAGTCCCCCTACGAGCAGTACTTC.

This clonotype was counted at least ten times. This chain links TRBV20-1 with TRBJ2-1; possibly TRBD2 for D (5 bases). CDR3 size: 13 residues. Germline CDR1 reads DFQATT; CDR2 reads SNEGSKA (reference sequence). Between the trimmed V and J ends, which lost 3 bases and 5 bases, there was a span of 11 bases. The CDR3 nucleotides are TGCAGTGCTAGGGCTAGCTATAACAATGAGCAGTTCTTC. Protein sequence: CSARASYNNEQFF.

This clonotype came up many times. V and J are TRBV20-1 and TRBJ2-1, with a tentative D call TRBD2 (7 bases). Looked up from germline, CDR1 is DFQATT and CDR2 is SNEGSKA (reference sequence). The V end lost 6 bases, the J end lost 0 bases, and 18 bases lay between the germline ends. The CDR3 length is 16 residues. In nucleotides, the CDR3 is TGCAGTGCGAGGGGGGGCGGAATAGGCTCCTACAATGAGCAGTTCTTC. Its translation is CSARGGGIGSYNEQFF.

In its sample, this clonotype was seen a few times. The chain couples TRBV20-1 to TRBJ2-3, with D possibly matching TRBD2 (5 bases). V lost 6 bases and J lost 4, with 14 bases in between. In germline, CDR1 is DFQATT, CDR2 SNEGSKA (reference sequence). This CDR3 has 13 amino acids. The CDR3: CSALRRRADTQYF. The CDR3 DNA reads TGCAGTGCCCTGAGGCGGCGGGCAGATACGCAGTATTTT.

This clonotype was detected ten times or more. The CDR3 nucleotides are TGTGCCAGCAGCTTTTGGCGGGAGGACTACAATGAGCAGTTCTTC. It translates to CASSFWREDYNEQFF. This chain joins TRBV11-2 and TRBJ2-1; TRBD2 agrees at 8 bases. From germline, CDR1 is SGHAT and CDR2 FQNNGV. V was pared by 3 bases and J by 3 bases, with 4 bases of the junction left unmatched. The CDR3 is 15 residues long.

V usage is TRBV27 and J usage is TRBJ2-5; tentative D call: TRBD2 (5 bases). The germline CDR1 and CDR2 sequences are MNHEY and SMNVEV (reference sequence). Trimming took off 5 bases at V and 5 bases at J, with 15 bases between the two ends. This CDR3 comprises 14 residues. CDR3 in amino acids: CASSPLGFGETQYF. The CDR3 DNA sequence: TGTGCCAGCAGTCCACTAGGTTTCGGGGAGACCCAGTACTTC.